This TCR beta chain was retrieved from a study of radiotherapy plus CTLA-4 blockade in lung cancer. Trimming shortened V by 3 bases and J by 9 bases, and 6 bases separated the two germline ends. The CDR3 length is 11 residues. In germline, CDR1 is WSHSY, CDR2 SAAADI. This clone came up a few times. Some clones are missing from TCRdb's copy, which holds only in-frame ones; the method was immunoSEQ multiplex PCR. This table holds about 95,000 clones, about 83% found once. This TCR was sampled from a human donor with non-small cell lung cancer who had stable disease on radiotherapy plus ipilimumab. The chain couples TRBV10-2 to TRBJ2-1; no reliable D call. Sample: peripheral blood, taken from a patient treated with radiotherapy plus ipilimumab. The CDR3 reads CASSDYVEQFF. CDR3 nucleotide sequence: TGCGCCAGCAGTGACTACGTTGAGCAGTTCTTC.